This TCR beta chain was documented in a study of metastatic and nonmetastatic thyroid tumors (TCRdb year 2020). For the study in its entirety: For patients with malignant and with benign thyroid disease, the researchers compared repertoires between peripheral blood samples and tumor or nodule tissue samples.

The library was prepared using PCR. Reads for this sample came from an Illumina HiSeq 4000. High-throughput sequencing was used to profile the TCR beta-chain CDR3 region of every patient. The authors processed their data as follows. Drawing on CDR3 differences between clinicopathological groups, the researchers built a classifier meant to tell apart patients with distant-metastatic papillary thyroid cancer. The Shannon index was used to assess repertoire diversity, and the Morisita-Horn index was used to assess tumor-blood repertoire similarity. In-frame beta chains were kept once TCRdb had trimmed the public reads at Q25 with fastp and called clones with MiXCR. The V and J calls reflect TCRdb's pipeline rather than the authors' work. This sample lists some 29,000 clones; about 15% were detected once. About 4% of the sample rests with the top ten. The CDR1 and CDR2 encoded by the germline V gene are MNHNS and SASEGT. Spanning cysteine to phenylalanine, the CDR3 consists of 14 amino acids. Only the CDR3 region is kept as DNA, spanning 42 bases read in frame from base 1.

About this clone: Its antigen is not yet known. Germline is not matched at one junction end, which may reflect a read error.

No treatment had been received by any patient before thyroid surgery. The study retrospectively analysed patient clinical samples collected from the early 2010s to the late 2010s using T-cell receptor beta sequencing. Here is what the overall study found, with its caveats: In both blood and tumor samples, malignant tumors were reported to have significantly higher TCR beta diversity than benign nodules.

The receptor chain draws on TRBV6-1 and TRBJ2-7; 8 bases in the junction line up with TRBD2. The sample was blood. The clonotype comes from a female donor with papillary thyroid cancer or a benign thyroid nodule (not recorded which). Some clones in this sample may be carry-over from other donors' samples. DNA sequence: TGTGCCAGTAGTGGAGCGGGAGATTTTTACGAGCAGTACTTC. This is translated as CASSGAGDFYEQYF.